The present T cell receptor (beta chain) was sequenced within a study of shared clonotypes between healthy human individuals. The CDR3 is made up of 17 amino acids. V lost 1 base and J lost 3, with 15 bases in between. Germline assignment: CDR1 SNHLY and CDR2 FYNNEI. This table comes from immunoSEQ multiplex PCR, and its TCRdb copy is limited to in-frame clones, with some not included. The sample lists some 1.1 million clones; 60% to 80% were seen once. The chain employs TRBV2 and TRBJ1-4, with D uncertain. The specimen was memory CD4+ T cells from PBMCs. As for subset: CD45RA-negative fraction. This receptor was taken from a man between 18 and 35 years old in good health. Some clones in this sample may be carry-over from other donors' samples. The CDR3 bases are TGTGCCAGCAGTGAAGTTATGGCGGGTCGCTCTAATGAAAAACTGTTTTTT. It yields the protein CASSEVMAGRSNEKLFF.